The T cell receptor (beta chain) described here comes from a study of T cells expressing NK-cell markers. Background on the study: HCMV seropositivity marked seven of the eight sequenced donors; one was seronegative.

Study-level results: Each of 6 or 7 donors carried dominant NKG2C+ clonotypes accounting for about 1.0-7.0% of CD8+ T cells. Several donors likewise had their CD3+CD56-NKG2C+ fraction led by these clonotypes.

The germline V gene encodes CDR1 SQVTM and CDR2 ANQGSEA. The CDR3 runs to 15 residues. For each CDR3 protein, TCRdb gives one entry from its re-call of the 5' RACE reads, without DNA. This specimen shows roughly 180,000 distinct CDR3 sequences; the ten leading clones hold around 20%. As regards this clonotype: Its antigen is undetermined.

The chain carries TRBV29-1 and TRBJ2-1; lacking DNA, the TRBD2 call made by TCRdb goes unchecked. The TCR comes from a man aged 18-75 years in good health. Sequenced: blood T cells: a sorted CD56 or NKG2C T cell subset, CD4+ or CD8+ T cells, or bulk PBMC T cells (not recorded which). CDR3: CSVEDGTLPYNEQFF.